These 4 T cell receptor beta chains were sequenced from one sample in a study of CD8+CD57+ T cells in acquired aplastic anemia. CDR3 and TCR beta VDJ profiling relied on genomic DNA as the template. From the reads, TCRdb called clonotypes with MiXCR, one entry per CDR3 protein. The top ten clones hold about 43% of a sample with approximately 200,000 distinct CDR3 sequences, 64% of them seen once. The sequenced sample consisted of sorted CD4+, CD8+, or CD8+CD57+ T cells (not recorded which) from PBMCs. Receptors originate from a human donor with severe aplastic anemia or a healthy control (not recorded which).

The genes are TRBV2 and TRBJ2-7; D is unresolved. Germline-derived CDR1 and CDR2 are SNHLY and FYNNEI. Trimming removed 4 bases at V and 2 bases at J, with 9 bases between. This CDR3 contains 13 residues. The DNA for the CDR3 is TGTGCCAGCAGTGGAGGCAGAACCTACGAGCAGTACTTC. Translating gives CASSGGRTYEQYF.

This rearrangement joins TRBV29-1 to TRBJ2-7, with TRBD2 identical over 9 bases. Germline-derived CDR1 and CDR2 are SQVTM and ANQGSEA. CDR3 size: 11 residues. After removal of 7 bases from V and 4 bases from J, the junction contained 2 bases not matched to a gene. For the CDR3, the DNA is TGCAGCGGCGGGGGGGATTACGAGCAGTACTTC. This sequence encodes CSGGGDYEQYF.

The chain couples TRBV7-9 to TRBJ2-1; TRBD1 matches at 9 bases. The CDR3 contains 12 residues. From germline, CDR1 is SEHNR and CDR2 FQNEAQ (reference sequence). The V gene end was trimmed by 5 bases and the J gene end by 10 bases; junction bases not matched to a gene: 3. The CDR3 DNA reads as TGTGCCAGCAGCCCTGACAGGGGGGAGCAGTTCTTC. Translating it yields CASSPDRGEQFF.

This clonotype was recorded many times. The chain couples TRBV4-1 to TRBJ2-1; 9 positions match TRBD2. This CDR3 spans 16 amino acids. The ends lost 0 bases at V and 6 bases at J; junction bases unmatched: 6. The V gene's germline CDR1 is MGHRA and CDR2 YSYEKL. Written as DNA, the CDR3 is TGCGCCAGCAGCCAAGACTGGGCTAGCGGGACCAATGAGCAGTTCTTC. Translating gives CASSQDWASGTNEQFF.